These T cell receptor beta chains were read from a single sample in a study of molecular identifiers for immune sequencing clone quantification. MiXCR was run by TCRdb on the PCR reads, yielding one entry per CDR3 protein. The data hold about 640,000 distinct CDR3 sequences, with just under 20% observed a single time. Material: naive CD8+ T cells from blood, with Jurkat cell RNA spiked in. The receptor source for this set is a human donor in good health. Some libraries in this study had Jurkat cell RNA spiked in. Each CDR3 is given without its conserved first and last residue.

CDR3: ASSVDPSMNTEAF
V: TRBV10-1
J: TRBJ1-1

CDR3: SARPLGFAYEQY
V: TRBV20-1
J: TRBJ2-7

CDR3: ASSEDEKNIQY
V: TRBV7-9
J: TRBJ2-4

CDR3: ASSEETTGQPQH
V: TRBV2
J: TRBJ1-5

CDR3: ASSRTGGSGNTIY
V: TRBV12-3/TRBV12-4
J: TRBJ1-3

CDR3: ASTLGGQLGGYT
V: TRBV6-5
J: TRBJ1-2

CDR3: SAREPAGFYEQY
V: TRBV20-1
J: TRBJ2-7

CDR3: ASSTDSHEGSYGYT
V: TRBV5-1
J: TRBJ1-2

CDR3: ASAEEGATDTQY
V: TRBV19
J: TRBJ2-3

CDR3: ATSPSGSGANVLT
V: TRBV24-1
J: TRBJ2-6

CDR3: ASSLAVWQGALQLQPQH
V: TRBV7-2
J: TRBJ1-5

CDR3: ASRPGQGTYEQY
V: TRBV5-1
J: TRBJ2-7

CDR3: ASSITSGGAYEQY
V: TRBV19
J: TRBJ2-7

CDR3: ASSQDADLDTGELF
V: TRBV3-1
J: TRBJ2-2

CDR3: ASSEPPGTTDTQY
V: TRBV2
J: TRBJ2-3

CDR3: ASSVWDRGDTDTQY
V: TRBV9
J: TRBJ2-3

CDR3: SVVGDTERSAKNIQY
V: TRBV29-1
J: TRBJ2-4

CDR3: ASSDGLSGGPPMGEQY
V: TRBV7-6
J: TRBJ2-7

CDR3: ASSPPYNYYEQY
V: TRBV7-9
J: TRBJ2-7

CDR3: ASSQVGTKNTEAF
V: TRBV4-3
J: TRBJ1-1

CDR3: ASSQVGQGIHGYT
V: TRBV4-3
J: TRBJ1-2

CDR3: ASSMVSGGFNGELF
V: TRBV19
J: TRBJ2-2

CDR3: ASSLTGTQYNEQF
V: TRBV11-2
J: TRBJ2-1

CDR3: SVKKGLAYQETQY
V: TRBV29-1
J: TRBJ2-5

CDR3: SARDRGGRTSYNEQF
V: TRBV20-1
J: TRBJ2-1

CDR3: ASSFLQGLQPQH
V: TRBV28
J: TRBJ1-5

CDR3: ASSWGEDTQY
V: TRBV7-6
J: TRBJ2-3

CDR3: ASRGGQTSNQPQH
V: TRBV2
J: TRBJ1-5

CDR3: ASSLAIRTTNEQY
V: TRBV5-6
J: TRBJ2-7

CDR3: ASSLVLGNAEQY
V: TRBV7-9
J: TRBJ2-7

CDR3: ASSSNPGTPSYGYT
V: TRBV13
J: TRBJ1-2

CDR3: ASSARDSKHFGANVLT
V: TRBV9
J: TRBJ2-6

CDR3: ASSRIGGLARNARELF
V: TRBV4-3
J: TRBJ2-2

CDR3: ASKIPAVAGKQETQY
V: TRBV5-6
J: TRBJ2-5

CDR3: ASSQDLGTAYDEQF
V: TRBV4-1
J: TRBJ2-1

CDR3: AWSPGGTGVTQY
V: TRBV30
J: TRBJ2-5

CDR3: ASSYGAGIYEQY
V: TRBV28
J: TRBJ2-7

CDR3: ASSPLMGGDLETRY
V: TRBV5-1
J: TRBJ2-5

CDR3: ATSRDVGVGLYQPQH
V: TRBV15
J: TRBJ1-5

CDR3: ASRSNLVGETYNEQF
V: TRBV19
J: TRBJ2-1

CDR3: ASSLPSGGAPDTQY
V: TRBV11-2
J: TRBJ2-3

CDR3: ASSYVQESAGTDTQY
V: TRBV6-2/TRBV6-3
J: TRBJ2-3

CDR3: ASRYPDSFGNTIY
V: TRBV28
J: TRBJ1-3

CDR3: SVAYRDRSYEQY
V: TRBV29-1
J: TRBJ2-7